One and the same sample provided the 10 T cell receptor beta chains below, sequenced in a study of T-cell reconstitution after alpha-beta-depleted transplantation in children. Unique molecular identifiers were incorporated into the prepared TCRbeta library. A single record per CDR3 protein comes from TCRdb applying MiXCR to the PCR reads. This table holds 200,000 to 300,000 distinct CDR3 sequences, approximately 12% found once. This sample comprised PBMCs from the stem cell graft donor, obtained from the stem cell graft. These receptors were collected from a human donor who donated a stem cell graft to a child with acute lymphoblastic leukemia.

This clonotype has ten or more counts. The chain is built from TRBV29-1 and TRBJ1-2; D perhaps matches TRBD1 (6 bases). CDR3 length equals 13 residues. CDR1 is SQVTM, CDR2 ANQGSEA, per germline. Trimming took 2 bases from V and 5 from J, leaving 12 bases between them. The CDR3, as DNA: TGCAGCGTTGAACGCGGGACAATATATGGCTACACCTTC. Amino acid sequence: CSVERGTIYGYTF.

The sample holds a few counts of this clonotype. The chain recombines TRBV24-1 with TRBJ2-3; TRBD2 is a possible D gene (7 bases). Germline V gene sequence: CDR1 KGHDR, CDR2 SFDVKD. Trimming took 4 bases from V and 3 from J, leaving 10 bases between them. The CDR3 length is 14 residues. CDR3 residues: CATSDRGATDTQYF. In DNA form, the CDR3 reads TGTGCCACCAGTGACCGGGGGGCTACAGATACGCAGTATTTT.

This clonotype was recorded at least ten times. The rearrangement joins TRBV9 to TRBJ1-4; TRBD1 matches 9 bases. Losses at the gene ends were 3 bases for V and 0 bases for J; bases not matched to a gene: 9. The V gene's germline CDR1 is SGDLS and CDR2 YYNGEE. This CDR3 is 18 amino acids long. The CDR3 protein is CASSGDRDRDATNEKLFF. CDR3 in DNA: TGTGCCAGCAGCGGGGACCGGGACAGGGATGCAACTAATGAAAAACTGTTTTTT.

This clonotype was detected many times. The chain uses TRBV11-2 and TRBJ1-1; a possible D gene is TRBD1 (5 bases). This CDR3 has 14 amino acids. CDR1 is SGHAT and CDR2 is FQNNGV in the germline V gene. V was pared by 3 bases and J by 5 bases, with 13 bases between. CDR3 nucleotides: TGTGCCAGCAGCTTGAGTAACCGGGGGACTGAAGCTTTCTTT. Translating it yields CASSLSNRGTEAFF. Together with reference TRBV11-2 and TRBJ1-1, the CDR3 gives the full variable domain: EAGVAQSPRYKIIEKRQSVAFWCNPISGHATLYWYQQILGQGPKLLIQFQNNGVVDDSQLPKDRFSAERLKGVDSTLKIQPAKLEDSAVYLCASSLSNRGTEAFFGQGTRLTVV.

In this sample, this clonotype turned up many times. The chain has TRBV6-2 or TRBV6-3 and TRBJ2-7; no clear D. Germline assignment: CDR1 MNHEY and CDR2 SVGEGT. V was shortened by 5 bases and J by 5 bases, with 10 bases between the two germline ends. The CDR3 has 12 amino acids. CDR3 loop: CASSTIGDEQYF. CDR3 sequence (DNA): TGTGCCAGCAGTACAATCGGCGACGAGCAGTACTTC.

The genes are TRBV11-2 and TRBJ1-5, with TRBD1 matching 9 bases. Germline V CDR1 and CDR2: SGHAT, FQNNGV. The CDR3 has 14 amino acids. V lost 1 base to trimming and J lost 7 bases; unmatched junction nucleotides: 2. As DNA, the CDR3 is TGTGCCAGCAGCTTAGGAGGGACAGGGCAGCCCCAGCATTTT. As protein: CASSLGGTGQPQHF.

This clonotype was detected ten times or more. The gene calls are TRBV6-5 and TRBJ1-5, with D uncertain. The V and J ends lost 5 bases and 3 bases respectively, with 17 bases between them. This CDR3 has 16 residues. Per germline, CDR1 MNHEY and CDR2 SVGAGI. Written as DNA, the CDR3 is TGTGCCAGCAGTCGCGAAGCGGACGGATTCAATCAGCCCCAGCATTTT. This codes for CASSREADGFNQPQHF.

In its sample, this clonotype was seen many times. Written as DNA, the CDR3 is TGCAGTGCTAGAGGAAGACTGACGAGCTCCTACAATGAGCAGTTCTTC. Amino acid sequence: CSARGRLTSSYNEQFF. The chain employs TRBV20-1 and TRBJ2-1; no clear D gene. V shed 1 base and J shed 0 bases, with 13 bases lying between them. CDR3 size: 16 residues. Looked up from germline, CDR1 is DFQATT and CDR2 is SNEGSKA (reference sequence).

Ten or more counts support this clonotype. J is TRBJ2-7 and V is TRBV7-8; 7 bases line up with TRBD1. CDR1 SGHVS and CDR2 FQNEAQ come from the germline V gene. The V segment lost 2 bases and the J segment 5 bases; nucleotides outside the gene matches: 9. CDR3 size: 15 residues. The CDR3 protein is CASSLRQGVIDEQYF. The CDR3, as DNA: TGTGCCAGCAGCTTAAGACAGGGAGTGATCGACGAGCAGTACTTC.

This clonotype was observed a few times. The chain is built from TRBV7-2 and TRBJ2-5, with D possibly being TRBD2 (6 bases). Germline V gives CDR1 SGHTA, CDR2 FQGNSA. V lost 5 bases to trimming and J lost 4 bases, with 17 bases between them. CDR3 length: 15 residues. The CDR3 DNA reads TGTGCCAGCAGCGATGTTGACTGGGGAGGAGAGACCCAGTACTTC. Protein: CASSDVDWGGETQYF.